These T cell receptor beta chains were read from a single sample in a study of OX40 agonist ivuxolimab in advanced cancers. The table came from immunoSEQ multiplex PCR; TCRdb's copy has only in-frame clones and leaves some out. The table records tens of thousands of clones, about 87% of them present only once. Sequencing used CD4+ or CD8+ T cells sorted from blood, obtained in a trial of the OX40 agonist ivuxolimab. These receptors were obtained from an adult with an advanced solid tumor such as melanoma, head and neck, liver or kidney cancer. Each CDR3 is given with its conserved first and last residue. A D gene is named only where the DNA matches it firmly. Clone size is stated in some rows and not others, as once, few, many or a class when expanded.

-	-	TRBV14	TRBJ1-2	TGTGCCAGCAGCCAAGACCCCCGGACCCACCGGGGCTACACCTTC	CASSQDPRTHRGYTF
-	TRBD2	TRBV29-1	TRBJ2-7	TGCAGCGTCCGGACTAGCGGGAGGAGCTACGAGCAGTACTTC	CSVRTSGRSYEQYF
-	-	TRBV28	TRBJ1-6	TGTGCCAGCAGTTTCCAGCAGGGCGGCTCACCCCTCCACTTT	CASSFQQGGSPLHF
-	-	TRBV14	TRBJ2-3	TGTGCCAGCAGCCAGACACAGAACACAGATACGCAGTATTTT	CASSQTQNTDTQYF
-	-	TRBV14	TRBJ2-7	TGTGCCAGCAGCTCCTTTATCCCCCCGTACGAGCAGTACTTC	CASSSFIPPYEQYF
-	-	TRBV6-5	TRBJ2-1	TGTGCCAGCAGTTACGATACGGGGCGCGGGGAGCAGTTCTTC	CASSYDTGRGEQFF
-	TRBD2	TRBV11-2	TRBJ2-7	TGTGCCAGCAGCCAAGGACTAGCGAGGTACGAGCAGTACTTC	CASSQGLARYEQYF
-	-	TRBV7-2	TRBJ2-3	TGTGCCAGCACCCTTAATGGGGGGGCTAGCACAGATACGCAGTATTTT	CASTLNGGASTDTQYF
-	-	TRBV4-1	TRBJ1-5	TGCGCCAGCAGCCAAGATACGGGGGTACGTCAGCCCCAGCATTTT	CASSQDTGVRQPQHF
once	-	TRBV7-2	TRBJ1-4	TGTGCCAGCAGCTTAGTGGGGAGTTGGGAAAAACTGTTTTTT	CASSLVGSWEKLFF
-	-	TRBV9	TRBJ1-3	TGTGCCAGCAGCGTAGAAACGGGGGCGGTTGGAAACACCATATATTTT	CASSVETGAVGNTIYF
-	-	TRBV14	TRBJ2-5	TGTGCCAGCAGCCCGTGGAAATTAGACAGTCAAGAGACCCAGTACTTC	CASSPWKLDSQETQYF
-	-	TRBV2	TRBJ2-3	TGTGCCAGCAGGGTTTCGACTCGGGAGACGGGAACAGATACGCAGTATTTT	CASRVSTRETGTDTQYF
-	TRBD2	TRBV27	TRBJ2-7	TGTGCCAGCAGTTCCCGGACTAGCGGAGGCTACGAGCAGTACTTC	CASSSRTSGGYEQYF
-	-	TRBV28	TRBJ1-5	TGTGCCGTTAGTAGGAGCAATCAGCCCCAGCATTTT	CAVSRSNQPQHF
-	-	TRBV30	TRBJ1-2	TGTGCCTGGATGGGGTCGGGGCTCGATGGCTACACCTTC	CAWMGSGLDGYTF
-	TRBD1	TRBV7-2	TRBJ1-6	TGTGCCAGCAGCGGACAGGGGTATTCACCCCTCCACTTT	CASSGQGYSPLHF
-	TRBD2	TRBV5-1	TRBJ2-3	TGCGCCAGCAGCTTGGGTTATGGACTAGCGGGAGGTAGGAGCACAGATACGCAGTATTTT	CASSLGYGLAGGRSTDTQYF
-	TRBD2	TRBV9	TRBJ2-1	TGTGCCAGCAGCATTCGGACTAGCGAGAATGAGCAGTTCTTC	CASSIRTSENEQFF
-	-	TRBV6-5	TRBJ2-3	TGTGCCAGCAGTTACTCAATACGTAGCACAGATACGCAGTATTTT	CASSYSIRSTDTQYF
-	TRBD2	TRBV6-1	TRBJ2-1	TGTGCCAGCAGGACTAGCGGGAGTGTCCATGAGCAGTTCTTC	CASRTSGSVHEQFF
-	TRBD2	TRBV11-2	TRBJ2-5	TGTGCCAGCAGCTTGCGACTAGCGGGAGCGGGCGGTGAGACCCAGTACTTC	CASSLRLAGAGGETQYF
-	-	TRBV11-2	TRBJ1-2	TGTGCCAGCAGTCAAACTGGGATAATCTATGGCTACACCTTC	CASSQTGIIYGYTF
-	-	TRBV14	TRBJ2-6	TGTGCCAGCAGCCCGACGGGATTTGGGCAATTGGGGGCCAACGTCCTGACTTTC	CASSPTGFGQLGANVLTF
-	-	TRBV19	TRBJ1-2	TGTGCCAGTAGTCCAGTGGACCCCTATGGCTACACCTTC	CASSPVDPYGYTF
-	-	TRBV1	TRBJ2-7	TGCACCGCCAGCCCTTTGCTAGCGGGTTCCTACGAGCAGTACTTC	CTASPLLAGSYEQYF
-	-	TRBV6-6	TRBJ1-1	TGTGCCAGCAGTTTACTATCGAACACTGAAGCTTTCTTT	CASSLLSNTEAFF
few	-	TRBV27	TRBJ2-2	TGTGCCAGCCGATTAGTTCCACAACCGAACACCGGGGAGCTGTTTTTT	CASRLVPQPNTGELFF
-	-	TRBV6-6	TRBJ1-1	TGTGCCAGTTCAAACAGGGTCCAGAACACTGAAGCTTTCTTT	CASSNRVQNTEAFF
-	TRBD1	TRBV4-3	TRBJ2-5	TGCGCCAGCAGCCAAGTGAGGGACAGGGTTTTGTACTTC	CASSQVRDRVLYF
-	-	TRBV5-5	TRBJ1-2	TGTGCCAGCAGCTTGGGGGCGGGGCCTGGAGATGGCTACACCTTC	CASSLGAGPGDGYTF
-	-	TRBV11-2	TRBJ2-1	TGTGCCAGCAGCTTAAGGTTTAATGAGCAGTTCTTC	CASSLRFNEQFF
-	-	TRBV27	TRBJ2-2	TGTGCCAGCAGGGATTATCCCGGGGAGCTGTTTTTT	CASRDYPGELFF
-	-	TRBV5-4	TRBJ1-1	TGTGCCAGCAGCTTGTTTAATTCGAACACTGAAGCTTTCTTT	CASSLFNSNTEAFF
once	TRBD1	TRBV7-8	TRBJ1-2	TGTGCCAGCAGCTTAGTTCTCCGACAGGGCAACTATGGCTACACCTTC	CASSLVLRQGNYGYTF
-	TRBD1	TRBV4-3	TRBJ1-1	TGCGCCAGCAGCCAAGAAACAGGGGTGAACACTGAAGCTTTCTTT	CASSQETGVNTEAFF
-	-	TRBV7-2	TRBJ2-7	TGTGCCAGCAGCCAAATAACTAGACAGGCCGGCGAGCAGTACTTC	CASSQITRQAGEQYF
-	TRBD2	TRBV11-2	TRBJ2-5	TGTGCCACCACCTCAAGCGGGAGGGCGGGAGAGACCCAGTACTTC	CATTSSGRAGETQYF
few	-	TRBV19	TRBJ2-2	TGTGCCAGTAAACAGGGCGAGGGTAACACCGGGGAGCTGTTTTTT	CASKQGEGNTGELFF
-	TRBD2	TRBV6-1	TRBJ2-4	TGTGCCAGCAGTTCCGGGGGGGCGGGAAACATTCAGTACTTC	CASSSGGAGNIQYF
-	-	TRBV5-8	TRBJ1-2	TGTGCCAGCAGCCCTAACAGGGATCACGGCTACACCTTC	CASSPNRDHGYTF
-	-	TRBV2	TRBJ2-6	TGTGCCAGCAGTTTAGAACAGGGAAGGACTGGGGCCAACGTCCTGACTTTC	CASSLEQGRTGANVLTF
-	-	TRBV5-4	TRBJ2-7	TGTGCCAGCAGCAGGGTGGGGACGGCTTCCTACGAGCAGTACTTC	CASSRVGTASYEQYF
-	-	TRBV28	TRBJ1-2	TGTGCCAGCAACGGACGGGGTCACAGGGCACCGTCCAACTATGGCTACACCTTC	CASNGRGHRAPSNYGYTF
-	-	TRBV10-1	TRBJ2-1	TGCGCCAGCAGTGAGTCGGTTTCAAATGAGCAGTTCTTC	CASSESVSNEQFF
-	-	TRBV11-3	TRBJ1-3	TGTGCCAGCAGCGCGACTCAAGGAAACACCATATATTTT	CASSATQGNTIYF
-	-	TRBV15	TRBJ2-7	TGTGCCACCAGCAGAGATCCCAGCTACGAGCAGTACTTC	CATSRDPSYEQYF
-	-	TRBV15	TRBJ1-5	TGTGCCACCAGCAGAGCCCCCCGGGACCACAATCAGCCCCAGCATTTT	CATSRAPRDHNQPQHF
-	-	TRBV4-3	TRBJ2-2	TGCGCCAGCAGCCAAGAATCGGACGGCCCCCTGGCTGGGGAGCTGTTTTTT	CASSQESDGPLAGELFF
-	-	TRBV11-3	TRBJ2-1	TGTGCCAGCAGCTTAATTGGAGGGGATGAGCAGTTCTTC	CASSLIGGDEQFF
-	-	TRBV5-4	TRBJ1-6	TGTGCCAGCAGCTTGGGCCGAGATTCACCCCTCCACTTT	CASSLGRDSPLHF
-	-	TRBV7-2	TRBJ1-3	TGTGCCAGCAGGTTCGGGACCACCCCGGGCAACACCATATATTTT	CASRFGTTPGNTIYF
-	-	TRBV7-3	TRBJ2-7	TGTGCCAGCAGCTTACAGGGGACTTTCGACGAGCAGTACTTC	CASSLQGTFDEQYF
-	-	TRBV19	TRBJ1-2	TGTGCCAGTAGTCTGAGCGGAGGCTACACCTTC	CASSLSGGYTF
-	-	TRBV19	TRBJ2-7	TGTGCCAGTAGTTTTCAGCCGAGCTCCTACGAGCAGTACTTC	CASSFQPSSYEQYF
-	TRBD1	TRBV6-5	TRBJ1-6	TGTGCCAGCAGTTATTCGGACAGGGTTTCACCCCTCCACTTT	CASSYSDRVSPLHF
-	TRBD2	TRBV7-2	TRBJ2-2	TGTGCCAGCAGCCCCGGCCCTAGCGGCACCGGGGAGCTGTTTTTT	CASSPGPSGTGELFF
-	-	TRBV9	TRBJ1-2	TGTGCCAGCAGCGGCGGACATTTAGGAGACGGCTACACCTTC	CASSGGHLGDGYTF
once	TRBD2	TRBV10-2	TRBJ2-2	TGCGCCAGCACCAAATATAGCGGGGGGGCGGAGACCGGGGAGCTGTTTTTT	CASTKYSGGAETGELFF